This T cell receptor (beta chain) was sequenced during a study of identical twins. The CDR3 sequence is 15 residues long. V trimming: 5 bases; J trimming: 1 base; junction bases outside the gene matches: 4. Germline lookup yields CDR1 KGHDR and CDR2 SFDVKD. TCRdb analysed the 5' RACE reads with MiXCR anew, one entry per CDR3 protein. The sample consists of about 520,000 distinct CDR3 sequences, roughly a fifth of them appearing once. There are a few counts of this clonotype. These data were also reused for a study on T cells expressing NK-cell markers. Per that study: Within the sequenced cohort of eight donors, seven exhibited HCMV seropositivity and one was seronegative. Several experiments confined sorting to alpha-beta TCR T cells with an anti-gamma-delta TCR antibody. Leadership of the CD3+CD56-NKG2C+ fraction also belonged to these clonotypes in a handful of donors.

The specimen was CD4+ T cells sorted from blood. This sequence joins TRBV24-1 and TRBJ2-1; 7 nucleotides match TRBD2. The TCR comes from a woman between 18 and 30 years old in good health. For the CDR3, the DNA is TGTGCCACCAGTGGGGGGGGGTGGTCCTACAATGAGCAGTTCTTC. Amino acids: CATSGGGWSYNEQFF.